This is a list of T cell receptor beta chains from one sample in a study of beta chain features in type 1 diabetes. TCRdb's table, derived via immunoSEQ multiplex PCR, lists solely in-frame clones and lacks some. The sample has about 360,000 clones, around 12% seen once. Input material: naive CD4+ T cells from blood. These receptors originate from a man aged 18 to 29 in good health. Each CDR3 is given with its conserved first and last residue. The order of the fields is CDR3 DNA, CDR3 protein, D gene, J gene, clone size, V gene. A D gene is named only where the DNA matches it firmly. Some rows mark clone size as missing; the rest say once, few, many or name a class of expanded clone.

CDR3 DNA: TGTGCCAGCAGCTTAGCGGGGGGCTACGAGCAGTACTTC; CDR3 protein: CASSLAGGYEQYF; D gene: .; J gene: TRBJ2-7; clone size: .; V gene: TRBV7-2
CDR3 DNA: TGTGCCAGCAGCTTTACAGCGACTAGAGAGACCCAGTACTTC; CDR3 protein: CASSFTATRETQYF; D gene: .; J gene: TRBJ2-5; clone size: .; V gene: TRBV7-2
CDR3 DNA: TGCAGCGTCGGCAGGGCGAACACTGAAGCTTTCTTT; CDR3 protein: CSVGRANTEAFF; D gene: .; J gene: TRBJ1-1; clone size: few; V gene: TRBV29-1
CDR3 DNA: TGTGCCAGCAGCGACAATACAGCGGGGATGCAGTTCTTC; CDR3 protein: CASSDNTAGMQFF; D gene: TRBD2; J gene: TRBJ2-1; clone size: .; V gene: TRBV2
CDR3 DNA: TGTGCCAGCAGCCCCGGGACTAGCGGGAGGAAGGAGACCCAGTACTTC; CDR3 protein: CASSPGTSGRKETQYF; D gene: TRBD2; J gene: TRBJ2-5; clone size: few; V gene: TRBV7-2
CDR3 DNA: TGTGCCAGCAGCTTAGGGCCTACTAGCGGGGGTTACAATGAGCAGTTCTTC; CDR3 protein: CASSLGPTSGGYNEQFF; D gene: TRBD2; J gene: TRBJ2-1; clone size: few; V gene: TRBV7-9
CDR3 DNA: TGTGCCAGCTCACCGGGACTAGCGGGGAACTACGAGCAGTACTTC; CDR3 protein: CASSPGLAGNYEQYF; D gene: TRBD2; J gene: TRBJ2-7; clone size: .; V gene: TRBV18
CDR3 DNA: TGTGCCAGCAGCCCAGCGGGAGGTCTGTACGAGCAGTACTTC; CDR3 protein: CASSPAGGLYEQYF; D gene: TRBD2; J gene: TRBJ2-7; clone size: .; V gene: TRBV11-2
CDR3 DNA: TGTGCCAGCAGTTACGGCCCGACCCAGTACTTC; CDR3 protein: CASSYGPTQYF; D gene: .; J gene: TRBJ2-5; clone size: few; V gene: TRBV6-5
CDR3 DNA: TGTGCCAGCTCTCGAAGCGGGGGAGCCTCCTACGAGCAGTACTTC; CDR3 protein: CASSRSGGASYEQYF; D gene: TRBD2; J gene: TRBJ2-7; clone size: .; V gene: TRBV18
CDR3 DNA: TGTGCCAGCTCACCAGCGTCCAGGGGGCGATACGAGCAGTACTTC; CDR3 protein: CASSPASRGRYEQYF; D gene: TRBD1; J gene: TRBJ2-7; clone size: few; V gene: TRBV18
CDR3 DNA: TGTGCCTGGAGTGTACAGTATAGCAATCAGCCCCAGCATTTT; CDR3 protein: CAWSVQYSNQPQHF; D gene: .; J gene: TRBJ1-5; clone size: .; V gene: TRBV30
CDR3 DNA: TGTGCCAGCAGCCCCCGACAGGGACGCTTGGGGGCCAACGTCCTGACTTTC; CDR3 protein: CASSPRQGRLGANVLTF; D gene: TRBD1; J gene: TRBJ2-6; clone size: few; V gene: TRBV9
CDR3 DNA: TGTGCCAGCAGCTTCCGGACAGGGAACATCCAAGAGACCCAGTACTTC; CDR3 protein: CASSFRTGNIQETQYF; D gene: TRBD1; J gene: TRBJ2-5; clone size: few; V gene: TRBV5-4
CDR3 DNA: TGTGCCAGCAGCCAAGGGGCAGGGGGCGCATTGGGCTATGGCTACACCTTC; CDR3 protein: CASSQGAGGALGYGYTF; D gene: TRBD1; J gene: TRBJ1-2; clone size: .; V gene: TRBV4-2
CDR3 DNA: TGTGCCAGCAGTTGGGACAGGCCCCCGACGGAGCAGTACTTC; CDR3 protein: CASSWDRPPTEQYF; D gene: TRBD1; J gene: TRBJ2-7; clone size: .; V gene: TRBV6-5
CDR3 DNA: TGCGCCAGCAGCCATACAGGGGGCTTCACTGAAGCTTTCTTT; CDR3 protein: CASSHTGGFTEAFF; D gene: TRBD1; J gene: TRBJ1-1; clone size: .; V gene: TRBV4-3
CDR3 DNA: TGTGCCAGCAGCCGTCGGACAGGACGAAACATTCAGTACTTC; CDR3 protein: CASSRRTGRNIQYF; D gene: TRBD1; J gene: TRBJ2-4; clone size: .; V gene: TRBV7-2
CDR3 DNA: TGTGCCAGTAGTATAGGGGCGGGAGTATCTAATGAGCAGTTCTTC; CDR3 protein: CASSIGAGVSNEQFF; D gene: TRBD2; J gene: TRBJ2-1; clone size: .; V gene: TRBV19
CDR3 DNA: TGTGCCAGCAGCTCCCGGGACAGGGACTCTGGGGCCAACGTCCTGACTTTC; CDR3 protein: CASSSRDRDSGANVLTF; D gene: TRBD1; J gene: TRBJ2-6; clone size: .; V gene: TRBV7-9
CDR3 DNA: TGTGCCAGCAGCCGAGGTGGGGCGCCCACAGATACGCAGTATTTT; CDR3 protein: CASSRGGAPTDTQYF; D gene: .; J gene: TRBJ2-3; clone size: few; V gene: TRBV6-5
CDR3 DNA: TGTGCCATCAGTGAGTCGAATAAACAGGGATCCTACAATGAGCAGTTCTTC; CDR3 protein: CAISESNKQGSYNEQFF; D gene: .; J gene: TRBJ2-1; clone size: few; V gene: TRBV10-3
CDR3 DNA: TGTGCCAGCAGTTCTACCTGGGGCCGAACCCAGTACTTC; CDR3 protein: CASSSTWGRTQYF; D gene: .; J gene: TRBJ2-5; clone size: few; V gene: TRBV7-2
CDR3 DNA: TGTGCCAGCAGCTCGTCGGGACAGGGGCGCGATGAGCAGTTCTTC; CDR3 protein: CASSSSGQGRDEQFF; D gene: TRBD1; J gene: TRBJ2-1; clone size: few; V gene: TRBV11-1
CDR3 DNA: TGTGCCAGCGCGGGATGGGGGAACGAGCAGTACTTC; CDR3 protein: CASAGWGNEQYF; D gene: .; J gene: TRBJ2-7; clone size: .; V gene: TRBV7-9
CDR3 DNA: TGTGCCAGCACTGAGTGGTCCTACAATGAGCAGTTCTTC; CDR3 protein: CASTEWSYNEQFF; D gene: .; J gene: TRBJ2-1; clone size: .; V gene: TRBV6-6
CDR3 DNA: TGCGCCAGCAGCTCGGAGGGACAGGGGGCAGATACGCAGTATTTT; CDR3 protein: CASSSEGQGADTQYF; D gene: TRBD1; J gene: TRBJ2-3; clone size: few; V gene: TRBV5-1
CDR3 DNA: TGTGCCTGGAGTGTACTGGGCGGGCATGAGCAGTTCTTC; CDR3 protein: CAWSVLGGHEQFF; D gene: .; J gene: TRBJ2-1; clone size: few; V gene: TRBV30
CDR3 DNA: TGCGCCAGCATAAATTCAAGTCCGGGCACAGATACGCAGTATTTT; CDR3 protein: CASINSSPGTDTQYF; D gene: .; J gene: TRBJ2-3; clone size: few; V gene: TRBV5-1
CDR3 DNA: TGTGCCAGCAGCCTCACAGGGGGCAACTATGGCTACACCTTC; CDR3 protein: CASSLTGGNYGYTF; D gene: TRBD1; J gene: TRBJ1-2; clone size: few; V gene: TRBV5-6
CDR3 DNA: TGTGCTAGCAGCCCGACTAGCGTTGGGGCCAACGTCCTGACTTTC; CDR3 protein: CASSPTSVGANVLTF; D gene: TRBD2; J gene: TRBJ2-6; clone size: .; V gene: TRBV7-7
CDR3 DNA: TGCGCCAGCAGTCAACCGACGTCAGGGCCGAGCGTATCTGGGGCCAACGTCCTGACTTTC; CDR3 protein: CASSQPTSGPSVSGANVLTF; D gene: .; J gene: TRBJ2-6; clone size: few; V gene: TRBV23-1
CDR3 DNA: TGTGCCAGCAGCGTAGCGGGACAGGCAGGGTACGAGCAGTACTTC; CDR3 protein: CASSVAGQAGYEQYF; D gene: TRBD1; J gene: TRBJ2-7; clone size: few; V gene: TRBV9
CDR3 DNA: TGTGCCAGCAGTTTATTCCGGGGGAACACTGAAGCTTTCTTT; CDR3 protein: CASSLFRGNTEAFF; D gene: .; J gene: TRBJ1-1; clone size: .; V gene: TRBV27
CDR3 DNA: TGTGCCAGCAGCCAGGACAGGGGATCCGCCTACGAGCAGTACTTC; CDR3 protein: CASSQDRGSAYEQYF; D gene: TRBD1; J gene: TRBJ2-7; clone size: few; V gene: TRBV6-5
CDR3 DNA: TGTGCCAGCAGCTTTCCCCAGGGTTCATCCTACGAGCAGTACTTC; CDR3 protein: CASSFPQGSSYEQYF; D gene: .; J gene: TRBJ2-7; clone size: .; V gene: TRBV7-2
CDR3 DNA: TGCGCCAGCAGCCCATTAGCGGGGGGTAACAATGAGCAGTTCTTC; CDR3 protein: CASSPLAGGNNEQFF; D gene: TRBD2; J gene: TRBJ2-1; clone size: few; V gene: TRBV5-1
CDR3 DNA: TGCGCCAGCAGCCGAGCCTACGAGCAGTACTTC; CDR3 protein: CASSRAYEQYF; D gene: .; J gene: TRBJ2-7; clone size: .; V gene: TRBV5-1
CDR3 DNA: TGTGCCATCAGTGAGTCCCGCACGGGACTAGCGGGACGCGATACGCAGTATTTT; CDR3 protein: CAISESRTGLAGRDTQYF; D gene: TRBD2; J gene: TRBJ2-3; clone size: .; V gene: TRBV10-3
CDR3 DNA: TGTGCCAGCAGCGTGCTCGGAGAGCCTTCAGATACGCAGTATTTT; CDR3 protein: CASSVLGEPSDTQYF; D gene: .; J gene: TRBJ2-3; clone size: .; V gene: TRBV11-3
CDR3 DNA: TGTGCCAGTAGTATCTTCAGGGGCTTCCAAGAGACCCAGTACTTC; CDR3 protein: CASSIFRGFQETQYF; D gene: .; J gene: TRBJ2-5; clone size: once; V gene: TRBV19
CDR3 DNA: TGCAGCGTCGGGCGGACAGAAAACTATGGCTACACCTTC; CDR3 protein: CSVGRTENYGYTF; D gene: .; J gene: TRBJ1-2; clone size: .; V gene: TRBV29-1